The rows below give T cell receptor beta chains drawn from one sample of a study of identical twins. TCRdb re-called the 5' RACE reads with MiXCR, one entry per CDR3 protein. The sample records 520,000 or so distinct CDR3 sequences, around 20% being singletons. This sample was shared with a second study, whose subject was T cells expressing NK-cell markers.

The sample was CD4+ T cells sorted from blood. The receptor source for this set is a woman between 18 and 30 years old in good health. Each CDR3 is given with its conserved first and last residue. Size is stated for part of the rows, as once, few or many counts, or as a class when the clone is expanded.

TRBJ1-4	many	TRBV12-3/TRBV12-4	CASSPSRSNEKLFF
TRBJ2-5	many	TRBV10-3	CAISVEESGTQYF
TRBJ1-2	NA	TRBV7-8	CASSLEHTGGYTF
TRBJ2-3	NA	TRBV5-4	CASSLNGGITDTQYF
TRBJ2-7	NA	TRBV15	CATSRLADEQYF
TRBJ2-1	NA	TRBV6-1	CASSSRDRRVNEQFF
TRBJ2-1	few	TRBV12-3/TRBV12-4	CASSLVLAGANEQFF
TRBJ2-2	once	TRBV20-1	CSVAPGLVNTGELFF
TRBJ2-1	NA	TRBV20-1	CSARNGRDYHNEQFF
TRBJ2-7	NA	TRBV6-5	CASSYAGGAMYEQYF
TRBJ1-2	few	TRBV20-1	CSARDMLVYYGYTF
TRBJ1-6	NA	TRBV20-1	CSAREGSDSPLHF
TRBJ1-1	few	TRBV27	CASILRDSRYTEAFF
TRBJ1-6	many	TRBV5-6	CASSYRDTSSYNSPLHF
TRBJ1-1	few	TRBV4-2	CASSREGQGKNTEAFF
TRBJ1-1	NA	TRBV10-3	CAISDAAGLNTEAFF
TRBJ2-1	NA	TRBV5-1	CASSLVGVSSYNEQFF
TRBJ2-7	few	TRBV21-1	CASSRRADYPARYEQYF
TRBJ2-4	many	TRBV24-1	CATSDSQNIQYF
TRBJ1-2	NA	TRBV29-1	CSVESRDRSNYGYTF
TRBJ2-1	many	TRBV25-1	CASSEWGRSSYNEQFF
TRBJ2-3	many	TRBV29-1	CSVESHPADTQYF
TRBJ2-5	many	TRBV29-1	CSVVGLQETQYF
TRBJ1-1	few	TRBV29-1	CSVSGQGKHTEAFF